At least ten counts were recorded for the clone carrying this TCR beta chain. Source material for naive CD8 libraries was roughly 18,000 to 1,100,000 sorted cells, with 10%, 30% or 50% RNA. This record belongs to a study of molecular identifiers for immune sequencing clone quantification. The V gene's germline CDR1 is SNHLY and CDR2 FYNNEI. This CDR3 is built from 15 residues. J gave up 5 bases and V 0 bases, and 4 bases lay outside the gene matches. TCRdb fed the PCR reads into MiXCR, producing one record per CDR3 protein. Of 250,000 to 350,000 distinct CDR3 sequences listed, over 20% are singletons.

The sample consisted of naive CD8+ T cells from blood, with Jurkat cell RNA spiked in. The subset: FACS-sorted CD8+CD4-CCR7+CD45RA+ naive T cells. The chain has TRBV2 and TRBJ2-1; 7 nucleotides match TRBD1. This receptor was identified in a human donor in good health. Some libraries in this study had Jurkat cell RNA spiked in. This chain's CDR3 is CASSEAPGQNNEQFF. CDR3 sequence (DNA): TGTGCCAGCAGTGAAGCGCCGGGACAGAACAATGAGCAGTTCTTC. The variable domain in full, with the rest retrieved from reference TRBV2 and TRBJ2-1, is EPEVTQTPSHQVTQMGQEVILRCVPISNHLYFYWYRQILGQKVEFLVSFYNNEISEKSEIFDDQFSVERPDGSNFTLKIRSTKLEDSAMYFCASSEAPGQNNEQFFGPGTRLTVL.